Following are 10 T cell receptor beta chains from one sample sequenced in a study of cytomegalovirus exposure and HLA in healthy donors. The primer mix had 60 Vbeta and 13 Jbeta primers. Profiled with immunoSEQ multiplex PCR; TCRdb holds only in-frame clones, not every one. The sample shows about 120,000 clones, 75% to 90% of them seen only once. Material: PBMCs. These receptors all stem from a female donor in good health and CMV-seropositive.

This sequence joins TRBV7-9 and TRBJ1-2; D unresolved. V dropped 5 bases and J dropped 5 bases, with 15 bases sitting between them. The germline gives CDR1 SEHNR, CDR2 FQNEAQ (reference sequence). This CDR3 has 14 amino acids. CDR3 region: CASSPPLLRYGYTF. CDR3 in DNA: TGTGCCAGCAGCCCCCCCTTGTTGAGGTATGGCTACACCTTC.

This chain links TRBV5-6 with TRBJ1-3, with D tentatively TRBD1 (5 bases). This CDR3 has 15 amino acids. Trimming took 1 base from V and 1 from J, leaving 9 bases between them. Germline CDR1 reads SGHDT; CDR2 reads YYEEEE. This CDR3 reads CASSLLPGSGNTIYF. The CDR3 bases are TGTGCCAGCAGCTTGTTACCAGGGTCTGGAAACACCATATATTTT.

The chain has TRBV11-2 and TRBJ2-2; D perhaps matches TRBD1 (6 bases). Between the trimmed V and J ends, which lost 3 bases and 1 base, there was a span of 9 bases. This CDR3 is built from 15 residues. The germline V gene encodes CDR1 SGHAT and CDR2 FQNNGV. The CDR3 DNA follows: TGTGCCAGCAGCTTGGGGGCCCGGAACACCGGGGAGCTGTTTTTT. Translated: CASSLGARNTGELFF.

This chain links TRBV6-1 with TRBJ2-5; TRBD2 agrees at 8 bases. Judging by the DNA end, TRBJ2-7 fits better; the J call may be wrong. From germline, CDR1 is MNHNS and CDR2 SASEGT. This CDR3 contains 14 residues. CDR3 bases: TGTGCCAGCAGGGGACTAGAAGGGGACTACGAGCAGTACTTC. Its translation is CASRGLEGDYEQYF.

The CDR3 reads CASSPDRSNQPQHF. Written as DNA, the CDR3 is TGTGCCAGCAGTCCGGACAGGAGCAATCAGCCCCAGCATTTT. The rearrangement uses TRBV28 and TRBJ1-5; 7 bases line up with TRBD1. Germline V gene lookup returns CDR1 MDHEN and CDR2 SYDVKM. J was trimmed by 1 base and V by 5 bases; bases with no gene match: 2. The CDR3 has 14 residues.

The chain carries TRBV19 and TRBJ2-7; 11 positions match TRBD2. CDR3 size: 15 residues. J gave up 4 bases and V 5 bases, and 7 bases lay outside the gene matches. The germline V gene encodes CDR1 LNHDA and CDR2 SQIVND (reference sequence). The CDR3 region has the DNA TGTGCCAGTAGTTCGAACCTAGCGGGGGGTTACGAGCAGTACTTC. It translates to CASSSNLAGGYEQYF.

CDR3 bases: TGTGCCAGCTTAAGCGGGGGTAGCGCCGGGGAGCTGTTTTTT. Translation: CASLSGGSAGELFF. This chain joins TRBV6-1 and TRBJ2-2, with 8 positions matching TRBD2. This CDR3 region has 14 residues. Germline CDR1 MNHNS, CDR2 SASEGT. Trimming at V came to 8 bases and at J to 6 bases, leaving 8 bases not matched to a gene.

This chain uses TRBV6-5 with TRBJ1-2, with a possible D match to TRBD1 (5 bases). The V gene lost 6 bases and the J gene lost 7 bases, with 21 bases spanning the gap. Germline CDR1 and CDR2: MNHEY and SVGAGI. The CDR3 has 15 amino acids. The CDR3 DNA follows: TGTGCCAGCAGCCCCTGGGGCTCTCAGGTCGCTGGCTACACCTTC. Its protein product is CASSPWGSQVAGYTF.

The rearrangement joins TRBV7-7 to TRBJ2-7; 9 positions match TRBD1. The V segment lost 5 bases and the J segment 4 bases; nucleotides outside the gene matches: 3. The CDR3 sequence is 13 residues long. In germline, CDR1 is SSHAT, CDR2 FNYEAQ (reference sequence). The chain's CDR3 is CASSLDRGYEQYF. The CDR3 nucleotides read TGTGCCAGCAGCCTGGACAGGGGATACGAGCAGTACTTC.

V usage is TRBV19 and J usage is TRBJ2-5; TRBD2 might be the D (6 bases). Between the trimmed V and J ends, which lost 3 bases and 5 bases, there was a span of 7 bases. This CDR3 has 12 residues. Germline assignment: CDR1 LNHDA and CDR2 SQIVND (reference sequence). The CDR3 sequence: CASSIGGETQYF. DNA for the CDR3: TGTGCCAGTAGTATTGGGGGGGAGACCCAGTACTTC.